The 9 T cell receptor beta chains reported below all come from one sample, sequenced in a study of T cell repertoires in cytomegalovirus infection. TCRdb called the reads again in MiXCR, with one record for every CDR3 protein. The sample includes under 350,000 distinct CDR3 sequences, about 8.8% seen only once; the top ten take around 2.4%. Sequencing was performed on PBMCs. Receptors originate from a human donor in good health (CMV status not recorded). Some clones in this sample may be carry-over from other donors' samples.

This clonotype was detected many times. The chain has TRBV28 and TRBJ2-5; tentatively, D is TRBD2 (5 bases). The CDR3 loop spans 17 amino acids. Trimming pared 3 bases from V and 2 bases from J, leaving 19 bases between. Germline V gene sequence: CDR1 MDHEN, CDR2 SYDVKM. The CDR3 bases are TGTGCCAGCAGTTTCCTACGGGCGGGCTTGAGTCAAGAGACCCAGTACTTC. Its protein is CASSFLRAGLSQETQYF.

The table lists this clonotype with many counts. This rearrangement joins TRBV6-1 to TRBJ2-7; D is possibly TRBD2 (7 bases). The CDR3 is 14 amino acids. V gave up 5 bases and J gave up 3 bases, with 14 bases separating them. Germline V CDR1 and CDR2: MNHNS, SASEGT. As DNA, the CDR3 is TGTGCCAGCAGTTACGCGCGGGGGCACTACGAGCAGTACTTC. It yields the protein CASSYARGHYEQYF.

In this sample, this clonotype turned up many times. The chain joins TRBV29-1 to TRBJ1-1; D uncertain. The germline CDR1 and CDR2 sequences are SQVTM and ANQGSEA. V was cut by 3 bases and J by 0 bases, with 2 bases left in between. The CDR3 contains 11 residues. CDR3 sequence: CSVELNTEAFF. CDR3 bases: TGCAGCGTTGAGTTGAACACTGAAGCTTTCTTT.

A remark on this clonotype: This may come from a read error, since a much larger clone is one base off. V is TRBV29-1 and J is TRBJ2-2, with no clear D. V was pared by 1 base and J by 4 bases, with 4 bases between. The germline V gene encodes CDR1 SQVTM and CDR2 ANQGSEA. This CDR3 region has 12 residues. DNA of the CDR3: TGCAGCGTTGAAGTCAGCACCGGGGAGCTGTTTTTT. Amino acids: CSVEVSTGELFF.

This clonotype was picked up many times. This sequence joins TRBV28 and TRBJ2-3, with TRBD2 identical over 9 bases. Germline CDR1 is MDHEN and CDR2 is SYDVKM. The V gene end was trimmed by 8 bases and the J gene end by 4 bases; junction bases not matched to a gene: 7. The CDR3 runs to 14 residues. Here the CDR3 reads CASQSGGKADTQYF. CDR3 in DNA: TGTGCCAGCCAAAGCGGGGGGAAGGCAGATACGCAGTATTTT.

This clonotype was seen many times. V gene TRBV6-6 combines with J gene TRBJ1-3; D unresolved. The V end lost 8 bases, the J end lost 1 base, and 12 bases lay between the germline ends. CDR1 and CDR2 (germline): MNHNY, SVGAGI (reference sequence). The CDR3 totals 14 residues. In DNA, the CDR3 is TGTGCCAGCGGAAACAATAGGTCTGGAAACACCATATATTTT. It encodes CASGNNRSGNTIYF.

This clonotype was observed at least ten times. V gene TRBV20-1 combines with J gene TRBJ1-1; TRBD1 agrees at 9 bases. The length of the CDR3 is 13 residues. CDR1 is DFQATT and CDR2 is SNEGSKA in the germline V gene (reference sequence). Trimming took 5 bases from V and 6 from J; bases not matched to a gene: 7. The CDR3, as DNA: TGCAGTGCTTTAAACAGGGGGCTGGCTGAAGCTTTCTTT. It translates to CSALNRGLAEAFF.

In this sample, this clonotype turned up many times. The chain couples TRBV20-1 to TRBJ2-5; 8 bases fit TRBD2. This CDR3 comprises 15 residues. V shed 3 bases and J 1 base; nucleotides not matched to a gene: 7. Germline V gene lookup returns CDR1 DFQATT and CDR2 SNEGSKA (reference sequence). The CDR3 bases are TGCAGTGCTAGTCACTTGCGGGGGGCCCAAGAGACCCAGTACTTC. The encoded protein is CSASHLRGAQETQYF.

The V and J genes are TRBV20-1 and TRBJ1-6, with unresolved D. Looked up from germline, CDR1 is DFQATT and CDR2 is SNEGSKA (reference sequence). The V end was cut by 0 bases, the J end by 7 bases, with 10 bases between. CDR3 length: 14 residues. In DNA, the CDR3 is TGCAGTGCTAGAGATCAGAGGCGGAATTCACCCCTCCACTTT. Translation gives CSARDQRRNSPLHF.